A selection of T cell receptor beta chains follows, all from one sample in a study of cytomegalovirus exposure and HLA in healthy donors. This table comes from immunoSEQ multiplex PCR, and its TCRdb copy is limited to in-frame clones, with some not included. The data show more than 150,000 clones, with about 75% seen just once and around 8.3% held by the top ten. Material: PBMCs. The receptors stem from a woman aged 40 to 55 in good health and CMV-seropositive. Each CDR3 is given with its conserved first and last residue. Each record gives: V gene, J gene, CDR3 protein.

>TRBV15|TRBJ2-7
CATSRPRKTGTGREQYF
>TRBV28|TRBJ2-1
CASSPRTGYSYNEQFF
>TRBV27|TRBJ2-7
CASSLGRSRGRLYEQYF
>TRBV5-4|TRBJ2-7
CASSVDRESSSYEQYF
>TRBV9|TRBJ2-7
CASSEGTSGRSGLGYEQYF
>TRBV30|TRBJ1-5
CAWSKGLTGSRNQPQHF
>TRBV2|TRBJ1-2
CASSEGARGYGYTF
>TRBV28|TRBJ2-7
CASLTGSEQYF
>TRBV5-6|TRBJ2-1
CASSLVMLAGEQFF
>TRBV19|TRBJ2-3
CASSGTQGLAGGRATDTQYF
>TRBV27|TRBJ2-1
CASSPSSAGASEQFF
>TRBV25-1|TRBJ2-1
CAGPTGPSRGNEQFF
>TRBV5-4|TRBJ2-1
CASTRQTGPGNEQFF
>TRBV9|TRBJ2-7
CASSGTQQGHEQYF
>TRBV5-4|TRBJ2-3
CASSGFGGYSTDTQYF
>TRBV28|TRBJ2-7
CASRDSKYEQYF
>TRBV27|TRBJ2-7
CASSLWAASENLEQYF
>TRBV7-2|TRBJ1-5
CASSYRSGTGAVQPQHF
>TRBV27|TRBJ2-3
CASSPRRAGLDTQYF
>TRBV28|TRBJ1-2
CASSFPGGSHYGYTF
>TRBV19|TRBJ1-1
CASSPPVPGVNTEAFF
>TRBV12-5|TRBJ2-5
CASGPGRARTQYF
>TRBV6-6|TRBJ1-1
CASSYRRGGTEAFF
>TRBV11-2|TRBJ2-7
CASSLRGLAGGSYEQYF
>TRBV5-4|TRBJ1-3
CASSPDMQGSGNTIYF
>TRBV2|TRBJ2-5
CASSKNRVEETQYF
>TRBV15|TRBJ1-5
CATSGQGTVVNQPQHF
>TRBV6-1|TRBJ2-7
CASRGQGRSYEQYF
>TRBV6-1|TRBJ1-2
CASSSNRGHYGYTF
>TRBV7-9|TRBJ1-2
CASSSSGLANYGYTF
>TRBV19|TRBJ1-2
CASSTTGDHGYTF
>TRBV7-9|TRBJ2-7
CASSLDVQGREQYF
>TRBV19|TRBJ1-1
CASSDGQIRNTEAFF
>TRBV28|TRBJ1-4
CASSPWGQGNEKLFF
>TRBV20-1|TRBJ2-1
CSAGGGREQFF